This T cell receptor beta chain derives from a study of cytomegalovirus exposure and HLA in healthy donors. Comment on this clone: The antigen is not known.

Both 60 Vbeta primers and 13 Jbeta primers went into the PCR. Using immunoSEQ multiplex PCR, the repertoire was profiled, and TCRdb retains in-frame clones only, with some absent. This sample yields over 100,000 clones, of which approximately 79% are seen a single time; 4.2% belongs to the top ten. This CDR3 has 16 residues. From germline, CDR1 is SGHTA and CDR2 FQGTGA. Trimming took 5 bases from V and 4 from J; bases not matched to a gene: 9. Study-wide results and limits: DRB1 had the most TCR associations and HLA-C the fewest, a later analysis found, with rates varying by HLA locus.

The sequenced sample was PBMCs. This TCR came from a man aged 45-65 years in good health and CMV-seropositive. The rearrangement uses TRBV7-3 and TRBJ2-1; 9 nucleotides agree with TRBD2. The CDR3 spells CASSTAGGVGYNEQFF. CDR3 nucleotides: TGTGCCAGCAGCACCGCGGGGGGGGTTGGTTACAATGAGCAGTTCTTC.